Presented here are 10 T cell receptor beta chains from one specimen sequenced in a study of tumor and adjacent non-tumor tissue in lung cancer. RNA was extracted from bulk tissue without any cell sorting. A modified ARM-PCR protocol with three rounds of nested PCR amplified TCRbeta. One entry per CDR3 protein results from TCRdb running MiXCR on the multiplex PCR reads. The data show 120,000 to 150,000 distinct CDR3 sequences, roughly 66% seen once. The source material was lung tumor tissue. Receptors were obtained from a man aged 60 to 69 with small cell lung cancer.

This clonotype was recorded only once. This CDR3 is missing its conserved last phenylalanine or tryptophan, likely due to a read error. The chain employs TRBV6-5 and TRBJ2-1; no clear D. V lost 0 bases and J lost 11, with 11 bases in between. The germline CDR1 and CDR2 sequences are MNHEY and SVGAGI. This CDR3 is built from 13 residues. The DNA of the CDR3 is TGTGCCAGCAGTTACTCTAGCTGGAATAAGCAGTTCTTA. Residues: CASSYSSWNKQFL.

In regard to this clonotype: A much larger clone lies one base from this, so it may be a read error. The chain employs TRBV20-1 and TRBJ2-4; 10 bases line up with TRBD2. The germline V gene has CDR1 DFQATT and CDR2 SNEGSKA (reference sequence). The length of the CDR3 is 16 residues. Trimming cost V 6 bases and J 3 bases; bases outside gene matches: 11. CDR3 sequence reads: CSAKGQAGGVKNIQYF. CDR3 coding DNA: TGCAGTGCCAAAGGACAAGCGGGAGGGGTCAAAAACATTCAGTACTTC.

The chain links TRBV4-2 to TRBJ2-1; no firm D call. Deletions cut 0 bases from V and 9 bases from J, with 3 bases between. The germline CDR1 and CDR2 sequences are LGHNA and YNFKEQ. CDR3 length: 11 amino acids. CDR3 in amino acids: CASSQDAEQFF. CDR3 bases: TGTGCCAGCAGCCAAGACGCTGAGCAGTTCTTC.

On this clonotype itself: A much larger clonotype is one base distant, so this may be a read error. The chain links TRBV29-1 to TRBJ2-1, with TRBD1 matching 8 bases. V trimming: 7 bases; J trimming: 6 bases; junction bases outside the gene matches: 8. Germline V CDR1 and CDR2: SQVTM, ANQGSEA. The CDR3 is 13 amino acids. CDR3 residues: CSAWTGIGNEQFF. The CDR3 nucleotides read TGCAGCGCCTGGACAGGGATAGGCAATGAGCAGTTCTTC.

As for this clonotype: A much larger clone differs from this one at a single base, so this may be a read error. This chain joins TRBV11-2 and TRBJ1-1; D gene uncertain. Germline CDR1 reads SGHAT; CDR2 reads FQNNGV. CDR3 length: 15 residues. The CDR3 DNA reads TGTGCCATCAGCTTAGATCCTTCTGGGGACACTGAAGCTTTCTTT. It yields the protein CAISLDPSGDTEAFF.

On this clonotype itself: The junction departs from germline at one end; a sequencing error may be responsible. V and J are TRBV11-3 and TRBJ2-3; TRBD2 is a possible D gene (5 bases). This CDR3 has 16 amino acids. Germline CDR1 and CDR2: SGHNT and YENEEA. The CDR3 sequence: CTSSSDGGLPTDTQYF. In nucleotides, the CDR3 is TGTACCAGCAGCTCCGACGGCGGGCTTCCCACAGATACACAGTATTTT.

V and J are TRBV6-2 or TRBV6-3 and TRBJ2-1; D gene uncertain. This CDR3 is built from 12 residues. Trimming shortened V by 2 bases and J by 10 bases, and 9 bases separated the two germline ends. Germline V gene lookup returns CDR1 MNHEY and CDR2 SVGEGT. The CDR3 region has the DNA TGTGCCAGCAGTTACCAGGAGACGGAGCAGTTCTTC. This encodes CASSYQETEQFF.

This clonotype was recorded a few times. This sequence joins TRBV20-1 and TRBJ2-7; D is ambiguous. The V gene lost 5 bases and the J gene lost 6 bases, with 14 bases spanning the gap. The CDR3 runs to 12 residues. Per germline, CDR1 DFQATT and CDR2 SNEGSKA (reference sequence). This chain's CDR3 is CSAQDDGCEQYF. In DNA, the CDR3 is TGCAGTGCTCAAGACGACGGCTGCGAGCAGTACTTC.

In regard to this clonotype: The CDR3 ends on some other residue instead of the conserved phenylalanine or tryptophan, so this is likely a read error. This chain connects TRBV5-4 to TRBJ2-5, with D possibly being TRBD1 (6 bases). This CDR3 spans 14 amino acids. The V gene's germline CDR1 is SGHNT and CDR2 YYREEE (reference sequence). DNA of the CDR3: TGTGCCAACAGCTTAGTGGGGGCCCAAGGGACCCAGTACTAC. This codes for CANSLVGAQGTQYY.

Points on this clonotype: This could be a read error, since a much larger clone is one nucleotide away. The V call is TRBV4-1, the J call TRBJ1-2, with TRBD1 matching 10 bases. The V gene's germline CDR1 is MGHRA and CDR2 YSYEKL. CDR3 length: 16 residues. CDR3 DNA: TGCGCCATCAGCCAGGTGGACAGGGGGAGCCTCTATGGCTACACCTTC. It is translated as CAISQVDRGSLYGYTF.